Listed here are 28 T cell receptor beta chains from one sample, sequenced in a study of Ad26.COV2.S vaccination and SARS-CoV-2 variants. The table came from immunoSEQ multiplex PCR; TCRdb's copy has only in-frame clones and leaves some out. The sample has 200,000 to 300,000 clones, approximately 90% seen once. Treatment: roughly 18 received Ad26.COV2.S at low or high dose, single or two shots; 5 received placebo; per-sample allocation not given. Material that was analyzed had been drawn on day 63 after the first vaccine or placebo injection. Sequencing was performed on peripheral blood, taken in a trial of Ad26.COV2.S vaccine versus placebo. The receptor source for this set is a person aged 18 to 65 who received the Ad26.COV2.S COVID-19 vaccine or a placebo.

This chain uses TRBV2 with TRBJ2-6; D is ambiguous. V lost 6 bases, J lost 3 bases, and 9 bases lay in between. CDR1 SNHLY and CDR2 FYNNEI come from the germline V gene. CDR3 length equals 14 residues. The DNA for the CDR3 is TGTGCCAGCAGCCCGACGGATGGGGCCAACGTCCTGACTTTC. Its protein is CASSPTDGANVLTF.

The rearrangement links TRBV6-2 or TRBV6-3 to TRBJ1-2; D ambiguous. The CDR3 runs to 15 residues. Germline V CDR1 and CDR2: MNHEY, SVGEGT. Trimming cost V 2 bases and J 8 bases, with 18 bases left between them. The CDR3 nucleotides are TGTGCCAGCAGTTACCGGAGGCTGGGATTCGGAGGCTACACCTTC. Translated: CASSYRRLGFGGYTF.

Regarding this clone: This sample includes further DNA sequences coding for the same CDR3. The V and J genes are TRBV7-2 and TRBJ2-5; 11 bases align to TRBD2. V shed 1 base, J shed 2 bases, and the junction held 3 bases outside the gene matches. The CDR3 length is 16 residues. Germline CDR1 and CDR2: SGHTA and FQGNSA. For the CDR3, the DNA is TGTGCCAGCAGCTTAGGGCTAGCGGGAGGTCAAGAGACCCAGTACTTC. The encoded protein is CASSLGLAGGQETQYF.

This chain joins TRBV6-5 and TRBJ2-7, with D perhaps TRBD1 (6 bases). The CDR3 has 14 amino acids. Germline loops: CDR1 MNHEY, CDR2 SVGAGI. V lost 6 bases to trimming and J lost 0 bases, with 12 bases between them. DNA of the CDR3: TGTGCCAGCAGGAAGGACAGATACTCCTACGAGCAGTACTTC. Residues: CASRKDRYSYEQYF.

The chain combines TRBV4-3 with TRBJ2-1; TRBD2 agrees at 8 bases. With V trimmed by 4 bases and J by 0 bases, 8 bases remained unmatched. Germline V gene data show CDR1 as LGHNA and CDR2 as YSLEER. This CDR3 is built from 17 residues. The CDR3 DNA reads as TGCGCCAGCAGCCGCGACTCGCTAGCGGGCTCCTACAATGAGCAGTTCTTC. It encodes CASSRDSLAGSYNEQFF.

The rearrangement joins TRBV6-6 to TRBJ1-3; 9 bases are shared with TRBD1. Germline-derived CDR1 and CDR2 are MNHNY and SVGAGI (reference sequence). V lost 6 bases, J lost 3 bases, and 6 bases stayed unmatched. The CDR3 covers 15 residues. Here the CDR3 DNA reads TGTGCCAGCAGCTTCCGGACAGGGGATGGAAACACCATATATTTT. Its protein is CASSFRTGDGNTIYF.

The chain uses TRBV5-1 and TRBJ1-6, with 8 bases fitting TRBD1. This CDR3 is built from 16 residues. Germline CDR1 is SGHRS and CDR2 is YFSETQ. V shed 4 bases, J shed 8 bases, and the junction held 11 bases outside the gene matches. CDR3 nucleotides: TGCGCCAGCAGCGCACCCACGACAGGGGTGGATTCACCCCTCCACTTT. It codes for CASSAPTTGVDSPLHF.

This chain links TRBV5-1 with TRBJ2-1, with 13 bases lining up with TRBD2. The CDR3 covers 17 residues. The junction had 4 bases not matched to a gene; V was cut back by 0 bases and J by 4 bases. Germline V gene lookup returns CDR1 SGHRS and CDR2 YFSETQ. The CDR3 region has the DNA TGCGCCAGCAGCTTGGCCCCGGGACTAGCGGGATACAATGAGCAGTTCTTC. This translates into CASSLAPGLAGYNEQFF.

V is TRBV21-1 and J is TRBJ2-1; TRBD2, the D gene given by the table, was not confirmed from the DNA. TRBV21-1 is classified as a pseudogene. The CDR3 totals 17 residues. CDR3: CASSNPNGGAPNNEQFF. CDR3 bases: TGTGCCAGCAGCAACCCGAACGGCGGGGCTCCCAACAATGAGCAGTTCTTC.

In this sample, this clone turned up once. The chain carries TRBV11-2 and TRBJ1-5; possible D gene TRBD1, 5 bases. V dropped 0 bases and J dropped 8 bases, with 14 bases sitting between them. The CDR3 is made up of 15 amino acids. Looked up from germline, CDR1 is SGHAT and CDR2 is FQNNGV. The chain's CDR3 is CASSLEGTSSEPQHF. CDR3 bases: TGTGCCAGCAGCTTAGAAGGGACCTCCTCTGAGCCCCAGCATTTT.

This clone appeared a few times. The chain combines TRBV19 with TRBJ2-3, with 8 bases matching TRBD2. Germline V gene data show CDR1 as LNHDA and CDR2 as SQIVND (reference sequence). The CDR3 is made up of 16 amino acids. V lost 4 bases, J lost 2 bases, and 8 bases stayed unmatched. The CDR3 bases are TGTGCCAGTAGTACCATAGCGGGATCCCCCACAGATACGCAGTATTTT. As protein: CASSTIAGSPTDTQYF.

The chain is built from TRBV27 and TRBJ1-5; D gene uncertain. Germline V gene data show CDR1 as MNHEY and CDR2 as SMNVEV (reference sequence). V lost 6 bases, J lost 8 bases, and 20 bases lay in between. The CDR3 sequence is 15 residues long. CDR3 sequence (DNA): TGTGCCAGCAGGCGCTCTGGAAACCCTCTTGAGCCCCAGCATTTT. The encoded protein is CASRRSGNPLEPQHF.

In this sample, this clone is medium-sized. This chain links TRBV7-2 with TRBJ2-2, with D maybe TRBD1 (7 bases). Germline assignment: CDR1 SGHTA and CDR2 FQGNSA. V lost 11 bases to trimming and J lost 2 bases, with 15 bases between them. This CDR3 comprises 14 residues. CDR3 DNA: TGTGCCTCGCCGGGGGACAGAAACACCGGGGAGCTGTTTTTT. Translated, it gives CASPGDRNTGELFF.

This chain links TRBV10-3 with TRBJ2-7, with 7 nucleotides matching TRBD1. CDR3 size: 12 residues. Per the germline V gene, CDR1 is ENHRY and CDR2 is SYGVKD. The V segment lost 8 bases and the J segment 2 bases; nucleotides outside the gene matches: 3. The CDR3 is CAIGDSPYEQYF. CDR3 sequence (DNA): TGTGCCATCGGGGACAGCCCCTACGAGCAGTACTTC.

The chain uses TRBV30 and TRBJ1-5; 7 bases line up with TRBD1. Germline V gene sequence: CDR1 GTSNPN, CDR2 SVGIG (reference sequence). Trimming cost V 5 bases and J 4 bases; bases outside gene matches: 8. The CDR3 covers 14 residues. The CDR3 loop is CAWAHRGNNQPQHF. As DNA, the CDR3 is TGTGCCTGGGCGCACAGGGGAAATAATCAGCCCCAGCATTTT.

The chain recombines TRBV6-6 with TRBJ1-1; 7 bases agree with TRBD1. This CDR3 has 13 amino acids. Looked up from germline, CDR1 is MNHNY and CDR2 is SVGAGI (reference sequence). V was clipped by 6 bases and J by 7 bases; unmatched bases: 8. DNA for the CDR3: TGTGCCAGCAGGCAGGGGGTGTTAGGTGAAGCTTTCTTT. It specifies CASRQGVLGEAFF.

This sequence joins TRBV6-5 and TRBJ2-2, with D unresolved. Germline V gene lookup returns CDR1 MNHEY and CDR2 SVGAGI. CDR3 length: 14 amino acids. Deletions cut 6 bases from V and 0 bases from J, with 8 bases between. The CDR3 spells CASRQLPNTGELFF. The CDR3 bases are TGTGCCAGCAGGCAACTACCGAACACCGGGGAGCTGTTTTTT.

This clone was found a few times. V gene TRBV4-2 combines with J gene TRBJ1-5; 8 bases match TRBD1. Germline assignment: CDR1 LGHNA and CDR2 YNFKEQ. CDR3 length: 17 amino acids. V was pared by 2 bases and J by 0 bases, with 6 bases of the junction left unmatched. The chain's CDR3 is CASSQSTGQGSNQPQHF. CDR3 nucleotide sequence: TGTGCCAGCAGCCAATCCACCGGACAGGGTAGCAATCAGCCCCAGCATTTT.

V gene TRBV12-3 or TRBV12-4 combines with J gene TRBJ1-1; no clear D gene. Trimming left V 4 bases short and J 5 bases short, with 11 bases between. This CDR3 comprises 13 residues. The chain's CDR3 is CASSWTGGTEAFF. As DNA, the CDR3 is TGTGCCAGCAGTTGGACGGGAGGTACTGAAGCTTTCTTT.

The gene calls are TRBV30 and TRBJ2-1; 8 nucleotides align to TRBD2. V shed 0 bases, J shed 5 bases, and the junction held 6 bases outside the gene matches. Per the germline V gene, CDR1 is GTSNPN and CDR2 is SVGIG (reference sequence). CDR3 length: 15 amino acids. The DNA for the CDR3 is TGTGCCTGGAGTGTACGTCAGCGGGGGAACAATGAGCAGTTCTTC. Translated: CAWSVRQRGNNEQFF. Full variable domain (remainder filled in from reference TRBV30 and TRBJ2-1): SQTIHQWPATLVQPVGSPLSLECTVEGTSNPNLYWYRQAAGRGLQLLFYSVGIGQISSEVPQNLSASRPQDRQFILSSKKLLLSDSGFYLCAWSVRQRGNNEQFFGPGTRLTVL.

This chain joins TRBV14 and TRBJ2-5; tentatively, D is TRBD2 (6 bases). This CDR3 comprises 15 residues. With 0 bases removed from V and 5 bases from J, the gap between germline ends came to 13 bases. Germline-derived CDR1 and CDR2 are SGHDN and FVKESK. The CDR3 loop is CASSQDIFRGETQYF. The CDR3 DNA sequence: TGTGCCAGCAGCCAAGATATATTCCGGGGGGAGACCCAGTACTTC.

The rearrangement joins TRBV24-1 to TRBJ2-1; a weak D match, TRBD2 (6 bases). CDR3 size: 17 residues. V was pared by 2 bases and J by 4 bases, with 17 bases between. Per the germline V gene, CDR1 is KGHDR and CDR2 is SFDVKD. CDR3 nucleotides: TGTGCCACCAGTGATTCACTCGGGCTAGCGACATACAATGAGCAGTTCTTC. Translated: CATSDSLGLATYNEQFF.

This clone was counted between two and nine times. The CDR3 DNA follows: TGCGCCAGCAGCCCCCACGATCGGAGCTCCTATAATTCACCCCTCCACTTT. This codes for CASSPHDRSSYNSPLHF. The chain recombines TRBV4-3 with TRBJ1-6; D is uncertain. CDR3 size: 17 residues. Germline CDR1 reads LGHNA; CDR2 reads YSLEER. V shed 4 bases and J shed 0 bases, with 13 bases lying between them.

This chain links TRBV19 with TRBJ2-1; TRBD2 matches at 9 bases. The germline V gene has CDR1 LNHDA and CDR2 SQIVND (reference sequence). Germline trimming cut 5 bases from V and 4 bases from J; bases unmatched to any gene: 6. The CDR3 has 15 amino acids. CDR3 loop: CASSVSGSWYNEQFF. CDR3 DNA sequence: TGTGCCAGTAGTGTTAGCGGGAGCTGGTACAATGAGCAGTTCTTC. Full variable domain (rest looked up from reference TRBV19 and TRBJ2-1): DGGITQSPKYLFRKEGQNVTLSCEQNLNHDAMYWYRQDPGQGLRLIYYSQIVNDFQKGDIAEGYSVSREKKESFPLTVTSAQKNPTAFYLCASSVSGSWYNEQFFGPGTRLTVL.

The V gene is TRBV15, the J gene TRBJ2-7; 9 bases agree with TRBD2. The junction had 4 bases not matched to a gene; V was cut back by 4 bases and J by 0 bases. This CDR3 has 15 amino acids. The V gene's germline CDR1 is LNHNV and CDR2 YYDKDF (reference sequence). The CDR3 region is CATSMREGGSYEQYF. The CDR3 DNA sequence: TGTGCCACCAGCATGCGGGAGGGTGGCTCCTACGAGCAGTACTTC.

The V call is TRBV19, the J call TRBJ1-1; possible D gene TRBD1, 5 bases. The germline V gene has CDR1 LNHDA and CDR2 SQIVND (reference sequence). This CDR3 contains 14 residues. V was cut by 5 bases and J by 3 bases, with 13 bases left in between. The chain's CDR3 is CASSPLRGHTEAFF. CDR3 coding DNA: TGTGCCAGTAGTCCTCTCCGGGGCCACACTGAAGCTTTCTTT.

This chain connects TRBV27 to TRBJ1-2; D is perhaps TRBD1 (6 bases). Per germline, CDR1 MNHEY and CDR2 SMNVEV (reference sequence). The V end was cut by 0 bases, the J end by 4 bases, with 21 bases between. The CDR3 runs to 18 residues. The CDR3 DNA reads TGTGCCAGCAGTTTATCGCCCCTTCGGGGGCGGCCCTCCTATGGCTACACCTTC. The encoded protein is CASSLSPLRGRPSYGYTF.

A few counts support this clone. The chain joins TRBV7-3 to TRBJ2-2; a weak D match, TRBD2 (6 bases). The CDR3 runs to 16 residues. CDR1 SGHTA and CDR2 FQGTGA come from the germline V gene. V lost 8 bases and J lost 6, with 22 bases in between. The CDR3 loop reads CASGYPGLTNAGELFF. The CDR3 coding sequence is TGTGCCAGCGGATATCCGGGACTCACAAACGCCGGGGAGCTGTTTTTT.